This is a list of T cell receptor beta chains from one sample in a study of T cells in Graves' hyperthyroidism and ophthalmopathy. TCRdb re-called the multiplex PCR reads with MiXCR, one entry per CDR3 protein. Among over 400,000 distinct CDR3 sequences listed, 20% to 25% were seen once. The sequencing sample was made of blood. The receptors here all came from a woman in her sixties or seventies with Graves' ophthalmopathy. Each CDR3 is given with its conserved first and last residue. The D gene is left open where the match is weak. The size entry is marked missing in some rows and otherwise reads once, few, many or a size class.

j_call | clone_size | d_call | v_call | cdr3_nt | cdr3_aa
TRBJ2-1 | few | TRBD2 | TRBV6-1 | TGTGCCAGCAGCCCGACTAGCGGGAGGGACAATGAGCAGTTCTTC | CASSPTSGRDNEQFF
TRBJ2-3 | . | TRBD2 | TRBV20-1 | TGCAGTGCTAGCTTGGCGGGAGGGCCGCGGGGAGATACGCAGTATTTT | CSASLAGGPRGDTQYF
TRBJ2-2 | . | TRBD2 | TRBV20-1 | TGCAGTGCCGATGGACTAGGGGTCGGGGAGCTGTTTTTT | CSADGLGVGELFF
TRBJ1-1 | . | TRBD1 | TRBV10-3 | TGTGCCATCAGGGGCGGGACAGAGAACACTGAAGCTTTCTTT | CAIRGGTENTEAFF
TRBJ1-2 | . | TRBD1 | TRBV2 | TGTGCCAGCACTCAACTCCCGCGGGACAGGGCTAACTATGGCTACACCTTC | CASTQLPRDRANYGYTF
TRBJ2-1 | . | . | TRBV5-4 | TGTGCCAGCAGCCGTGGGGACCGAAATGAGCAGTTCTTC | CASSRGDRNEQFF
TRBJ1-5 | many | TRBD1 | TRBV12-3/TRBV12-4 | TGTGCCAGCAGTTCGTGGACAGGGTCCATCAGCAATCAGCCCCAGCATTTT | CASSSWTGSISNQPQHF
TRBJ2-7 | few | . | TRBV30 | TGTGCCTGGAGCTATGGGGGTCTGAGCTCCTACGAGCAGTACTTC | CAWSYGGLSSYEQYF
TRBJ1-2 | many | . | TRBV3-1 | TGTGCCAGCAGCCAAGTAACTAACTATGGCTACACCTTC | CASSQVTNYGYTF
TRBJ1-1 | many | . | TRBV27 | TGTGCCAGCAGTCTTCAAGGGTGGAACACTGAAGCTTTCTTT | CASSLQGWNTEAFF
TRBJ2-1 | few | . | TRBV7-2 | TGTGCCAGCAGCTCTAGCGTCAATGAGCAGTTCTTC | CASSSSVNEQFF
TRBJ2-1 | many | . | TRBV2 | TGTGCCAGCAGTGAAAGGGAGAGGGTTCGAAATGAGCAGTTCTTC | CASSERERVRNEQFF
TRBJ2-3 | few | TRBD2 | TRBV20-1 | TGCAGTGCTAGAGAAGCCCGGCTAGCGGGCACAGATACGCAGTATTTT | CSAREARLAGTDTQYF
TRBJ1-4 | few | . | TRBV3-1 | TGTGCCAGCAGCCAAGGTGGGACATCTGGTGAAAAACTGTTTTTT | CASSQGGTSGEKLFF
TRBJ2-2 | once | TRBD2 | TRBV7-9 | TGTGCCAGCCCAGGGACTAGCGGTCACACCGGGGAGCTGTTTTTT | CASPGTSGHTGELFF
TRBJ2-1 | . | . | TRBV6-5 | TGTGCCAGCAGTTATCGAGAGGACTCCTACAATGAGCAGCTCTTC | CASSYREDSYNEQLF
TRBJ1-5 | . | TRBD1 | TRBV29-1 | TGCAGCGTTGCGGAGACAGGGATTTTTCAGCCCCAGCATTTT | CSVAETGIFQPQHF
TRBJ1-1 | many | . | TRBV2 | TGTGCCAGCAGGCCGGGCCTTGGGGGCACTGAAGCTTTCTTT | CASRPGLGGTEAFF
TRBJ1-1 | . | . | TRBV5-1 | TGCGCCAGCAACCCCTCGTCGGGGATGGAAGCTGAAGCTTTCTTT | CASNPSSGMEAEAFF
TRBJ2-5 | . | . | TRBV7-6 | TGTGCCAACAGCTTAGGTGGGGAGACCCAGTACTTC | CANSLGGETQYF
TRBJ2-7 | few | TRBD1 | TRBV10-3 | TGTGCCATCAGAGAGGGACAGGGGGCCTACGAGCAGTACTTC | CAIREGQGAYEQYF
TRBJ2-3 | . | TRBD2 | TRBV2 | TGTGCCAGCAGAATAGCGGGATTTACAGATACGCAGTATTTT | CASRIAGFTDTQYF
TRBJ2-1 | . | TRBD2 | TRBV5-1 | TGCGCCAGCAGCATGGCCGTGGGCGGGGGGTCCTACAATGAGCAGTTCTTC | CASSMAVGGGSYNEQFF
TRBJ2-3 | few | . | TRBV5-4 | TGTGCCAGCAGCCCCGGAGCCGACACAGATACGCAGTATTTT | CASSPGADTDTQYF
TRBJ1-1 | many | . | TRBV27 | TGTGCCAGCGCTTGGCAGGGTGGAGGGATGAACACTGAAGCTTTCTTT | CASAWQGGGMNTEAFF
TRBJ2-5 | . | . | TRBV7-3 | TGTGCCAGCAGCCTGTCCGGGATTCAAGAGACCCAGTACTTC | CASSLSGIQETQYF
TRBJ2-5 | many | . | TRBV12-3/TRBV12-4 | TGTGCCAGCAGTTTAGTTTGGGGTACCCCAGGAGCCCAGTACTTC | CASSLVWGTPGAQYF
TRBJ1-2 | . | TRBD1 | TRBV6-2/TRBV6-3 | TGTGCCAGCAGGCCACAGGGGTTAAGAGGCTACACCTTC | CASRPQGLRGYTF
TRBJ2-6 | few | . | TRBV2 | TGTGCCAGCAGTGGCGGGGGCGCCCTCTCTGGGGCCAACGTCCTGACTTTC | CASSGGGALSGANVLTF
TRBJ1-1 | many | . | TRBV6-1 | TGTGCCACCCGGGGACATTGGAACACTGAAGCTTTCTTT | CATRGHWNTEAFF
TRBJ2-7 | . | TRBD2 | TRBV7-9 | TGTGCCAGCAGCCCCCGACTAGCGGGAGTAAACGAGCAGTACTTC | CASSPRLAGVNEQYF
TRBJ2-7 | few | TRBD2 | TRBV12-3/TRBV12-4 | TGTGCCAGCAGAAGAACTAGCGGGAGTCGCGAGCAGTACTTC | CASRRTSGSREQYF
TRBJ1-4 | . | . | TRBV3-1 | TGTGCCAGCAGCCAAGTCGGGGGTTCGACTAATGAAAAACTGTTTTTT | CASSQVGGSTNEKLFF